Detailed here is one T cell receptor beta chain. Its target is not known. V lost 0 bases and J lost 4; bases outside the gene matches: 6. The V gene's germline CDR1 is SGDLS and CDR2 YYNGEE. The CDR3 extends over 17 amino acids. The PCR employed 60 Vbeta primers together with 13 Jbeta primers. Sequencing used immunoSEQ multiplex PCR; TCRdb keeps in-frame clones, though not all of them. The sample has about 110,000 clones; approximately 80% are singletons. Regarding donors, all were healthy bone marrow donors. The data derive from a study of cytomegalovirus exposure and HLA in healthy donors. Regarding the study as a whole: It was only CMV serostatus that was available as immune exposure information. It has been reported that TCR beta sequences accurately predicted the HLA-A and HLA-B alleles of most subjects.

V is TRBV9 and J is TRBJ2-1; 11 nucleotides line up with TRBD1. The sequence derives from a woman in her thirties in good health and CMV-seronegative. Sequencing input: PBMCs. The CDR3 DNA reads TGTGCCAGCAGCGTAGGTCTGGGACAGGGGGATTACAATGAGCAGTTCTTC. Protein product: CASSVGLGQGDYNEQFF.